The clone carrying this T cell receptor beta chain was counted a few times. The germline V and J ends were trimmed by 3 bases and 4 bases, with 9 bases remaining between them. CDR1 LNHDA and CDR2 SQIVND come from the germline V gene (reference sequence). CDR3 length: 14 residues. This sample is part of a study of T cell responses to AZD1222 COVID-19 vaccine. Sequenced by immunoSEQ multiplex PCR; TCRdb stores in-frame clones only, minus some. The sample has around 130,000 clones; 80% to 90% are singletons. This receptor was taken from an adult in good health. This chain uses TRBV19 with TRBJ2-2; D is perhaps TRBD2 (6 bases). Sequenced material: peripheral blood, taken on day 0 of AZD1222 vaccination. The CDR3: CASSIGRGTGELFF. CDR3 nucleotide sequence: TGTGCCAGTAGTATTGGGCGGGGCACCGGGGAGCTGTTTTTT. The variable domain in full, with the rest retrieved from reference TRBV19 and TRBJ2-2, is DGGITQSPKYLFRKEGQNVTLSCEQNLNHDAMYWYRQDPGQGLRLIYYSQIVNDFQKGDIAEGYSVSREKKESFPLTVTSAQKNPTAFYLCASSIGRGTGELFFGEGSRLTVL.